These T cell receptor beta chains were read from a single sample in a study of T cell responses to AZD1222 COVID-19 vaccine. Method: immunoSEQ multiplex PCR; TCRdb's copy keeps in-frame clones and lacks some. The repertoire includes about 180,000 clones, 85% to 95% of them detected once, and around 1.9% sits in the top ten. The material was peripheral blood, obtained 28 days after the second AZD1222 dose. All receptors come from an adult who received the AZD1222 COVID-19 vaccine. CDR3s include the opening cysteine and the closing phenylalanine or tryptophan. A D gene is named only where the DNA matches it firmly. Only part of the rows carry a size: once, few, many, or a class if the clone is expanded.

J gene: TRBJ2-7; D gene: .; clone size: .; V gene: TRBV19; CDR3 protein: CASTPPVGGPIHEQYF; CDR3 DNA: TGTGCCAGTACTCCCCCGGTAGGGGGACCCATCCACGAGCAGTACTTC
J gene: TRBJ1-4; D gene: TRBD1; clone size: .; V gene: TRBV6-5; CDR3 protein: CASGGQGASEKLFF; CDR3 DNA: TGTGCCAGCGGGGGACAGGGGGCTTCTGAAAAACTGTTTTTT
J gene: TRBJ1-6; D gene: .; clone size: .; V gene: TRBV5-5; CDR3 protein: CASSLELGKQAITSPLHF; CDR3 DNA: TGTGCCAGCAGCTTGGAGTTGGGAAAACAGGCAATTACTTCACCCCTCCACTTT
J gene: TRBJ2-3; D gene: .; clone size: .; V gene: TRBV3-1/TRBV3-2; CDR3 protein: CASSPGLEITDTQYF; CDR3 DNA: TGTGCCAGCAGCCCGGGACTGGAAATCACAGATACGCAGTATTTT
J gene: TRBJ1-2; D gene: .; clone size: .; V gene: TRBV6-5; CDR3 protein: CASSNYGDGYTF; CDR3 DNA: TGTGCCAGCAGTAATTACGGGGACGGCTACACCTTC
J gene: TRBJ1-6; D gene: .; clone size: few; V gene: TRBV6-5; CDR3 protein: CASTQALSYNSPLHF; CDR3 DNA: TGTGCCAGCACCCAAGCTCTCTCCTATAATTCACCCCTCCACTTT
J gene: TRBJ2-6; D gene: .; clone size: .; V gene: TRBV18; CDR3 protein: CASSLDSGANVLTF; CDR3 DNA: TGTGCCAGCTCACTGGACTCTGGGGCCAACGTCCTGACTTTC
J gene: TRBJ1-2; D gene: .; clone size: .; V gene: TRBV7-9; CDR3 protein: CASSGVGYTF; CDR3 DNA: TGTGCCAGCAGCGGGGTTGGCTACACCTTC
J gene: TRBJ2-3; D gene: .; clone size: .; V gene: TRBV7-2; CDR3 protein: CASSFSAATDTQYF; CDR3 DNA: TGTGCCAGCAGCTTCTCAGCGGCCACAGATACGCAGTATTTT
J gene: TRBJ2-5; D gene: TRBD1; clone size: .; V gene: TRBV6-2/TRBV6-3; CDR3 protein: CASSPGTGGRETQYF; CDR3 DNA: TGTGCCAGCAGCCCCGGGACAGGGGGCAGGGAGACCCAGTACTTC
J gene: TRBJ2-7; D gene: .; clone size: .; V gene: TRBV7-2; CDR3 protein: CASSLNRLGSFEQYF; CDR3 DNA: TGTGCCAGCAGCTTAAATCGGTTGGGGTCCTTCGAGCAGTACTTC
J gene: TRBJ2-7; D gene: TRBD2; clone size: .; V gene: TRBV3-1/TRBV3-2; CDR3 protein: CASRAGGGGEQYF; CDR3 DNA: TGTGCCAGCCGAGCGGGAGGCGGTGGGGAGCAGTACTTC
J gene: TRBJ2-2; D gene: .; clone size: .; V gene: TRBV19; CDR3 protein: CASSNLDSNTGELFF; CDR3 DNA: TGTGCCAGTAGCAATCTGGACTCGAACACCGGGGAGCTGTTTTTT
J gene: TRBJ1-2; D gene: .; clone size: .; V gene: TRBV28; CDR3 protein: CASSWLTENYGYTF; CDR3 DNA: TGTGCCAGCAGTTGGTTGACTGAGAACTATGGCTACACCTTC
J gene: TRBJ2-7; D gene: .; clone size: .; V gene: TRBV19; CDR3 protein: CASSPLRESREQYF; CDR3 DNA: TGTGCCAGTAGTCCTCTCAGGGAAAGTCGCGAGCAGTACTTC
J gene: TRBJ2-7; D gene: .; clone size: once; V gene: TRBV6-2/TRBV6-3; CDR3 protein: CASSYLKHYEQYF; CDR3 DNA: TGTGCCAGCAGTTATTTAAAGCACTACGAGCAGTACTTC
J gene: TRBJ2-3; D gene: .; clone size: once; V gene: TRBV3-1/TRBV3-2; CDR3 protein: CASSQRRGANTQYF; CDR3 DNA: TGTGCCAGCAGCCAGAGAAGGGGGGCAAATACGCAGTATTTT
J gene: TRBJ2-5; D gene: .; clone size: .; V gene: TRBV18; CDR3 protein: CASSPSQDGQETQYF; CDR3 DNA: TGTGCCAGCTCACCAAGTCAGGACGGGCAAGAGACCCAGTACTTC
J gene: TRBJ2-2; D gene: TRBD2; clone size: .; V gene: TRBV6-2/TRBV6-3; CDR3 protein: CASSYRGGATGELFF; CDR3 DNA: TGTGCCAGCAGTTACCGCGGGGGGGCCACCGGGGAGCTGTTTTTT
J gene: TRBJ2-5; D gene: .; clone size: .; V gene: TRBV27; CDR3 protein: CASRLGLAETQYF; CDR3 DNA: TGTGCCAGCAGGTTGGGACTTGCTGAGACCCAGTACTTC
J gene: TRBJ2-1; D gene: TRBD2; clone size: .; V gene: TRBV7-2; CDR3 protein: CASSLSASGFYNEQFF; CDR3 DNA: TGTGCCAGCAGCTTATCGGCTAGCGGGTTCTACAATGAGCAGTTCTTC
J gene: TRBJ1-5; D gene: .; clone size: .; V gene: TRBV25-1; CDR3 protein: CASSEEGSSNQPQHF; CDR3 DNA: TGTGCCAGCAGTGAAGAGGGAAGTAGCAATCAGCCCCAGCATTTT
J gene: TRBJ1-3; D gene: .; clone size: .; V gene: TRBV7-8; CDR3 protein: CASSLLSSGNTIYF; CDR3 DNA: TGTGCCAGCAGCTTATTGTCTTCTGGAAACACCATATATTTT
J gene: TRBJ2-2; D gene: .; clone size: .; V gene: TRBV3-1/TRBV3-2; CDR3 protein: CASSHFRWQGTGELFF; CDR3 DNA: TGTGCCAGCAGCCATTTTCGTTGGCAGGGAACCGGGGAGCTGTTTTTT
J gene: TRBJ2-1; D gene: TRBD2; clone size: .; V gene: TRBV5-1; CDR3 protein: CASTLGRLAGGNEQFF; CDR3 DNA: TGCGCCAGCACCTTAGGCAGGCTAGCGGGGGGAAATGAGCAGTTCTTC
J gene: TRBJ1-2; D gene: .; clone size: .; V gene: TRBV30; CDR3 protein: CAWSVGWGEDYGYTF; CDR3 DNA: TGTGCCTGGAGTGTAGGGTGGGGGGAGGACTATGGCTACACCTTC
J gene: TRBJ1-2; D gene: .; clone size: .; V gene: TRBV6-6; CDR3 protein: CASSPQGGYTF; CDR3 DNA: TGTGCCAGCAGTCCCCAGGGAGGCTACACCTTC
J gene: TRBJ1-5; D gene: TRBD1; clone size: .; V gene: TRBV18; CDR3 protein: CASSPPGAGGSNQPQHF; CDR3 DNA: TGTGCCAGCTCACCACCGGGTGCAGGGGGCAGCAATCAGCCCCAGCATTTT
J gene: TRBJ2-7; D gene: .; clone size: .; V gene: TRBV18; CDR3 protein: CASSTGAYEQYF; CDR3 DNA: TGTGCCAGCTCAACGGGGGCCTACGAGCAGTACTTC
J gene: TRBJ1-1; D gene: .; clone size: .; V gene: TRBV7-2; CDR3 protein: CASSLGEFEAFF; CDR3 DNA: TGTGCCAGCAGCTTAGGCGAATTTGAAGCTTTCTTT
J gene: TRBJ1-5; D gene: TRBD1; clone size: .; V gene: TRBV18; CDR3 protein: CASSTQEGQGSEPQHF; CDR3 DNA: TGTGCCAGCTCAACACAAGAGGGACAGGGTTCGGAACCCCAGCATTTT
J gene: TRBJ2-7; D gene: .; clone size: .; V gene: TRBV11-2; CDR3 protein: CASSLHAREGYEQYF; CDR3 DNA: TGTGCCAGCAGCCTACATGCCCGAGAGGGATACGAGCAGTACTTC
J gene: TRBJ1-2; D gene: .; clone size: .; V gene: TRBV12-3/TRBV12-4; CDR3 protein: CASSFGEYGYTF; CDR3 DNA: TGTGCCAGCAGTTTCGGCGAGTATGGCTACACCTTC
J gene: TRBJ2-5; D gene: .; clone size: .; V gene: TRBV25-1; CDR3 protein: CASSLTGETQYF; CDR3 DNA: TGTGCCAGCAGCCTTACGGGTGAGACCCAGTACTTC
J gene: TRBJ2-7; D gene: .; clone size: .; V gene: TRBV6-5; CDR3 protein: CASSYRATSYEQYF; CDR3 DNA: TGTGCCAGCAGTTACAGGGCTACCTCCTACGAGCAGTACTTC
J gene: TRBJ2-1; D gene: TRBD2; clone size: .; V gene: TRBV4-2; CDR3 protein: CASSVAGGRGWNEQFF; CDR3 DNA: TGTGCCAGCAGCGTGGCGGGAGGGCGAGGGTGGAATGAGCAGTTCTTC
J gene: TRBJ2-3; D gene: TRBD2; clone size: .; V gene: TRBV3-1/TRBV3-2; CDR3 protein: CASSPWLAGGSTDTQYF; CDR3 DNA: TGTGCCAGCAGCCCGTGGCTAGCGGGGGGAAGCACAGATACGCAGTATTTT
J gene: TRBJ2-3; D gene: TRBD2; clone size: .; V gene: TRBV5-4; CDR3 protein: CASSPPGAGEDTQYF; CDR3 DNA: TGTGCCAGCAGCCCCCCAGGAGCGGGAGAAGATACGCAGTATTTT
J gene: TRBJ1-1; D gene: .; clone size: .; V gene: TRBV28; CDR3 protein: CASSSGRNTEAFF; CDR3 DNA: TGTGCCAGCAGTTCGGGACGGAACACTGAAGCTTTCTTT
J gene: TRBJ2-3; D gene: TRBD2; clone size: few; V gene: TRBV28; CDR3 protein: CASSFGGGTQYF; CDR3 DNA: TGTGCCAGCAGTTTTGGCGGGGGTACGCAGTATTTT
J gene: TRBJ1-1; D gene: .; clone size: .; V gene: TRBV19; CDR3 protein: CASSSRVRDTEAFF; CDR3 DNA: TGTGCCAGTAGTAGCAGGGTGCGCGACACTGAAGCTTTCTTT
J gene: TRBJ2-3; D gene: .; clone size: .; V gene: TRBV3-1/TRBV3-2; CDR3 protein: CASSQDPLFTDTQYF; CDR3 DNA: TGTGCCAGCAGCCAAGATCCACTGTTCACAGATACGCAGTATTTT
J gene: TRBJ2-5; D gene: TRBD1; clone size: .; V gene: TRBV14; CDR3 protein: CASNPGQGAWETQYF; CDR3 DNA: TGTGCCAGCAACCCCGGGCAGGGGGCCTGGGAGACCCAGTACTTC
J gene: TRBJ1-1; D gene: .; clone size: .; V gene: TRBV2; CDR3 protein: CASSLKTEAFF; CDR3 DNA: TGTGCCAGCAGCCTAAAGACTGAAGCTTTCTTT
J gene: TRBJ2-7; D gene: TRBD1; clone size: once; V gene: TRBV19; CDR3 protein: CASRRRGDRGTYEQYF; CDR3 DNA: TGTGCCAGTAGGAGACGCGGGGACAGGGGCACCTACGAGCAGTACTTC
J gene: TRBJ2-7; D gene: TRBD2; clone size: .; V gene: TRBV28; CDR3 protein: CASSQGTSAYEQYF; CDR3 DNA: TGTGCCAGCAGCCAAGGGACTAGCGCCTACGAGCAGTACTTC
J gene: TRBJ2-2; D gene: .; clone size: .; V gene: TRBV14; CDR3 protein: CASSRTVGTGELFF; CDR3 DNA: TGTGCCAGCAGCCGGACAGTCGGCACCGGGGAGCTGTTTTTT
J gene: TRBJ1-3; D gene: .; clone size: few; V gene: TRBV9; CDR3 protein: CASSLFGNTIYF; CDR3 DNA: TGTGCCAGCAGCTTATTTGGAAACACCATATATTTT
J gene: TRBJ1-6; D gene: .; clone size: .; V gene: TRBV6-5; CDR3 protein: CASSYEGLGSPLHF; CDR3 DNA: TGTGCCAGCAGTTACGAGGGGCTCGGTTCACCCCTCCACTTT
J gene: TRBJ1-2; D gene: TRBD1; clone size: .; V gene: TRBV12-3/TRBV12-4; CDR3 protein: CASSPDRAGGYTF; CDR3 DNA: TGTGCCAGCAGTCCCGACAGGGCCGGCGGCTACACCTTC
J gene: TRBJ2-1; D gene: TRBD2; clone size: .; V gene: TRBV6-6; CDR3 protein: CASSYLAGALNNEQFF; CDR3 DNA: TGTGCCAGCAGTTACCTAGCGGGGGCACTGAACAATGAGCAGTTCTTC
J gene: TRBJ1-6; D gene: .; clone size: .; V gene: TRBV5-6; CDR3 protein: CASSLALQGYDSPLHF; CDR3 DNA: TGTGCCAGCAGCTTGGCCCTCCAGGGTTATGATTCACCCCTCCACTTT
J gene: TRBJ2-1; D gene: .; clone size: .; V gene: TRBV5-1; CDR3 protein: CASSLERQGGNEQFF; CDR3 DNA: TGCGCCAGCAGCTTGGAGCGGCAGGGTGGGAATGAGCAGTTCTTC